This T cell receptor (beta chain) was obtained from a study of cytomegalovirus exposure and HLA in healthy donors. Study-level information: Out of around 360 genotyped donors, less than 90% belonged to the Caucasian-associated ancestry cluster.

PCR primers comprised 60 Vbeta and 13 Jbeta primers. Here immunoSEQ multiplex PCR was the method, and the copy in TCRdb shows in-frame clones only, minus some. Here the sample spans 150,000 to 200,000 clones, around 82% being singletons. Study observations and caveats: With DRB1 most and HLA-C fewest, TCR association rates differed between HLA loci in a later analysis. The dataset shows that most TCR sequences were rare, while some public TCRs occurred in many donors.

This clone was seen more than once but under ten times. Its antigen is unidentified. Looked up from germline, CDR1 is SGDLS and CDR2 is YYNGEE. Trimming removed 3 bases from V and 0 bases from J; junction bases left unmatched: 7. The CDR3 totals 17 residues. This rearrangement joins TRBV9 to TRBJ2-2; 8 nucleotides line up with TRBD1. Sequenced: PBMCs. The sequence was collected from a man in his 60s in good health and CMV-seronegative. In nucleotides, the CDR3 is TGTGCCAGCAGCGGGAAGAGGGGACAGGCGAACACCGGGGAGCTGTTTTTT. As protein: CASSGKRGQANTGELFF. The full variable domain, completed using reference TRBV9 and TRBJ2-2, is DSGVTQTPKHLITATGQRVTLRCSPRSGDLSVYWYQQSLDQGLQFLIQYYNGEERAKGNILERFSAQQFPDLHSELNLSSLELGDSALYFCASSGKRGQANTGELFFGEGSRLTVL.